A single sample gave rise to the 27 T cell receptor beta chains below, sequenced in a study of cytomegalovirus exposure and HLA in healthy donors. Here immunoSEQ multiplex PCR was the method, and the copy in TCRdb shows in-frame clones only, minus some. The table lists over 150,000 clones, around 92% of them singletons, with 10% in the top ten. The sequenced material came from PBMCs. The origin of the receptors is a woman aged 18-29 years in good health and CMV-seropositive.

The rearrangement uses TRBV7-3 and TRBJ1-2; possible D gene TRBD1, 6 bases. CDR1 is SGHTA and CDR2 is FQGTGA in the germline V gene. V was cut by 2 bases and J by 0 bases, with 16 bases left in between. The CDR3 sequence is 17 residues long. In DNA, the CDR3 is TGTGCCAGCAGCTTAGTCCCAGGGGCCTCAGCTAACTATGGCTACACCTTC. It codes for CASSLVPGASANYGYTF.

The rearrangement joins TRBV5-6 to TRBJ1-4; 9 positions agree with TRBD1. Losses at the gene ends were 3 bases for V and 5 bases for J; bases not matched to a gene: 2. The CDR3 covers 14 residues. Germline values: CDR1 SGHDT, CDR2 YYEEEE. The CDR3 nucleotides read TGTGCCAGCAGCTGGGACAGGGTAAATGAAAAACTGTTTTTT. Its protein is CASSWDRVNEKLFF.

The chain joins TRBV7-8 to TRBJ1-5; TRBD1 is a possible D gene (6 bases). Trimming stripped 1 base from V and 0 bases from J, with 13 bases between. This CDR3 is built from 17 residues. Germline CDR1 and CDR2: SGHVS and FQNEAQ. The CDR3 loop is CASSLVFRGYSNQPQHF. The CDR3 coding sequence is TGTGCCAGCAGCTTAGTGTTCAGGGGTTATAGCAATCAGCCCCAGCATTTT.

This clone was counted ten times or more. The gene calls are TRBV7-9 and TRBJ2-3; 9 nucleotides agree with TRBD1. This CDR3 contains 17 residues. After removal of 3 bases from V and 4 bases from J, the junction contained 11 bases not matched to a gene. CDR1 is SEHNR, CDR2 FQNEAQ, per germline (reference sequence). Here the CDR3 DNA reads TGTGCCAGCAGCTTTCCCACCGGGACAGGGCCCGCAGATACGCAGTATTTT. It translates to CASSFPTGTGPADTQYF.

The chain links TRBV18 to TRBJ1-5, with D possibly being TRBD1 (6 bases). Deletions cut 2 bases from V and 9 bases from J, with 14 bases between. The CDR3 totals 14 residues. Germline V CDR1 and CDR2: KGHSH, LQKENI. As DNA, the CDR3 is TGTGCCAGCTCACCAACACAGGGCCTGGGGCCCCAGCATTTT. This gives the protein CASSPTQGLGPQHF.

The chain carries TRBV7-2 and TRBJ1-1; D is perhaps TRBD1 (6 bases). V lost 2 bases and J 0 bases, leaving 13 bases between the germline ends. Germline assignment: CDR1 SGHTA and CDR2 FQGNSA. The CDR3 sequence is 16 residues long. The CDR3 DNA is TGTGCCAGCAGCTTAACAGGGCCTTCCATGAACACTGAAGCTTTCTTT. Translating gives CASSLTGPSMNTEAFF.

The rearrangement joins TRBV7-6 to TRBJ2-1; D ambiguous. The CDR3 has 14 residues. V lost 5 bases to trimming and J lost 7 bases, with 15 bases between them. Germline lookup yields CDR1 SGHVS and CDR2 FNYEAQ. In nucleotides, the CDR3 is TGTGCCAGCAGCCCCACCCAGCGTTGGAATGAGCAGTTCTTC. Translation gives CASSPTQRWNEQFF.

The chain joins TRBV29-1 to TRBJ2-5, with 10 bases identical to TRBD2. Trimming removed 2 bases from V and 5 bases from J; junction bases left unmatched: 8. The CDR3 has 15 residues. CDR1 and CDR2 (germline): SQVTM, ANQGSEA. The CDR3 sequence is CSVEWASGSGETQYF. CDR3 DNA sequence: TGCAGCGTTGAATGGGCTAGCGGGAGTGGTGAGACCCAGTACTTC.

CDR3 amino acids: CASSLVGGALYEQYF. CDR3 nucleotide sequence: TGTGCCAGCAGTTTAGTAGGGGGCGCTTTGTACGAGCAGTACTTC. The chain is built from TRBV27 and TRBJ2-7, with 7 bases fitting TRBD1. Germline trimming cut 2 bases from V and 4 bases from J; bases unmatched to any gene: 8. This CDR3 spans 15 amino acids. In germline, CDR1 is MNHEY, CDR2 SMNVEV (reference sequence).

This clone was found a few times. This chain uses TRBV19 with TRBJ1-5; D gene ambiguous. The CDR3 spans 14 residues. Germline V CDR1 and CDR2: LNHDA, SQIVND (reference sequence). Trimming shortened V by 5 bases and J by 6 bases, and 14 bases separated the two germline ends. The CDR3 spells CASSGGVGAQPQHF. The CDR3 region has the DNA TGTGCCAGTAGTGGCGGGGTGGGAGCTCAGCCCCAGCATTTT.

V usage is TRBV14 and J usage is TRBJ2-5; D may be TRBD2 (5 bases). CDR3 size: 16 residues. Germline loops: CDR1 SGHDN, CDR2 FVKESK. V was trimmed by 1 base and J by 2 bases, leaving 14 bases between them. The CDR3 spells CASSQGRGFVQETQYF. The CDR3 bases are TGTGCCAGCAGCCAAGGTCGGGGTTTTGTGCAAGAGACCCAGTACTTC. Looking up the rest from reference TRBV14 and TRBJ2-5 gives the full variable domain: EAGVTQFPSHSVIEKGQTVTLRCDPISGHDNLYWYRRVMGKEIKFLLHFVKESKQDESGMPNNRFLAERTGGTYSTLKVQPAELEDSGVYFCASSQGRGFVQETQYFGPGTRLLVL.

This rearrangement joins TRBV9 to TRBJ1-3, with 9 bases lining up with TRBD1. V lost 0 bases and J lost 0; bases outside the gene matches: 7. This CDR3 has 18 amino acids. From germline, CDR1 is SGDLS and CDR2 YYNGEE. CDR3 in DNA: TGTGCCAGCAGCGTAGCTTACAGGGGGCTACACTCTGGAAACACCATATATTTT. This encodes CASSVAYRGLHSGNTIYF.

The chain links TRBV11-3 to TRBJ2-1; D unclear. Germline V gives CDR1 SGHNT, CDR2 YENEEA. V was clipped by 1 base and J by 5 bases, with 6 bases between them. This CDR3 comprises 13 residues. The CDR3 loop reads CASSLGQNNEQFF. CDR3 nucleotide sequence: TGTGCCAGCAGCTTAGGTCAGAACAATGAGCAGTTCTTC. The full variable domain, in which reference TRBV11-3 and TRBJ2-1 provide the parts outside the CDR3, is EAGVVQSPRYKIIEKKQPVAFWCNPISGHNTLYWYLQNLGQGPELLIRYENEEAVDDSQLPKDRFSAERLKGVDSTLKIQPAELGDSAVYLCASSLGQNNEQFFGPGTRLTVL.

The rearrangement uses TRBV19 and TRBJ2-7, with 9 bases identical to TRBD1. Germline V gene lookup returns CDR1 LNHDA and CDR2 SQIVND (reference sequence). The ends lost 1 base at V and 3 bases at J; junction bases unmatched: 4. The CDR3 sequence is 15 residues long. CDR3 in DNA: TGTGCCAGTAGTATAGCGGGACAGGGACTCTACGAGCAGTACTTC. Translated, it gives CASSIAGQGLYEQYF.

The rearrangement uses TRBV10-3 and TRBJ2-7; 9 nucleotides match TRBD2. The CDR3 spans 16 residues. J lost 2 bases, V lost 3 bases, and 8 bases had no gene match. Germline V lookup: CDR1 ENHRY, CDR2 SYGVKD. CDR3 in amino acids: CAISDGFSGSAYEQYF. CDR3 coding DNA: TGTGCCATCAGTGATGGGTTTAGCGGGAGTGCCTACGAGCAGTACTTC.

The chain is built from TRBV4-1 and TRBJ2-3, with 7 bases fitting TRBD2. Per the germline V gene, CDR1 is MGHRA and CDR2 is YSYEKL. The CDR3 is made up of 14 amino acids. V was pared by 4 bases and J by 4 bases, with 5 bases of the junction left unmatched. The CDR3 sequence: CASSPVAGADTQYF. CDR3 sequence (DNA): TGCGCCAGCAGCCCAGTAGCGGGCGCAGATACGCAGTATTTT.

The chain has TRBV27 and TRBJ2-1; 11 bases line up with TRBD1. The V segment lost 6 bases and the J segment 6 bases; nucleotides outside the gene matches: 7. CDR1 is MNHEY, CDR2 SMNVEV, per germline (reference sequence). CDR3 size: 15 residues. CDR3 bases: TGTGCCAGCAGAGCAAGAGGGACAGGGGGCAATGAGCAGTTCTTC. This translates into CASRARGTGGNEQFF.

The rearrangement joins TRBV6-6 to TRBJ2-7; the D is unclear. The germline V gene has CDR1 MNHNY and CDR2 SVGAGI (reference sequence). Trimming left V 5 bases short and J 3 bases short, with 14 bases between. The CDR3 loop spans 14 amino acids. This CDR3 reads CASSPPVLVYEQYF. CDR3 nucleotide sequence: TGTGCCAGCAGTCCTCCAGTCCTAGTCTACGAGCAGTACTTC.

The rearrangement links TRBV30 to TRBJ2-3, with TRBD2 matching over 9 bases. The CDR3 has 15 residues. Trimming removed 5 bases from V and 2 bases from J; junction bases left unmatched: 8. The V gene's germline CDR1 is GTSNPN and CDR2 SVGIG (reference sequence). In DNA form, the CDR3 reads TGTGCCTGGGCACAAGGACTAGCGTACACAGATACGCAGTATTTT. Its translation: CAWAQGLAYTDTQYF. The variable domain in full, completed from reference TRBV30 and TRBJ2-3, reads SQTIHQWPATLVQPVGSPLSLECTVEGTSNPNLYWYRQAAGRGLQLLFYSVGIGQISSEVPQNLSASRPQDRQFILSSKKLLLSDSGFYLCAWAQGLAYTDTQYFGPGTRLTVL.

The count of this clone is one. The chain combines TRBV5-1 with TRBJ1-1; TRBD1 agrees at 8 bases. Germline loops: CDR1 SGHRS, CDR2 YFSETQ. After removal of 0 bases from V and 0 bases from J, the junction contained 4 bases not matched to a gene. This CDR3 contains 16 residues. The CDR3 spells CASSLGDRKMNTEAFF. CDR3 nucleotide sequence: TGCGCCAGCAGCTTGGGGGACAGGAAAATGAACACTGAAGCTTTCTTT. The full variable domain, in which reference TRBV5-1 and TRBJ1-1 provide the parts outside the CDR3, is KAGVTQTPRYLIKTRGQQVTLSCSPISGHRSVSWYQQTPGQGLQFLFEYFSETQRNKGNFPGRFSGRQFSNSRSEMNVSTLELGDSALYLCASSLGDRKMNTEAFFGQGTRLTVV.

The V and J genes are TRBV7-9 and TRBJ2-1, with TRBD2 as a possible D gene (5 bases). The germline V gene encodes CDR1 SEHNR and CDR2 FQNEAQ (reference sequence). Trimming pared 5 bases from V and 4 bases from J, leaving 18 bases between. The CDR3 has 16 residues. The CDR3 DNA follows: TGTGCCAGCAGCCCCTTGGGTGTAGCGACGTACAATGAGCAGTTCTTC. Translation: CASSPLGVATYNEQFF.

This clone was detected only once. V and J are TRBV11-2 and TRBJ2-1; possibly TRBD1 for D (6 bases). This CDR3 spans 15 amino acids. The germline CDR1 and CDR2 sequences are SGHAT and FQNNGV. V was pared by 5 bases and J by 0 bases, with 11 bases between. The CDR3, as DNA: TGTGCCAGCAGCATCTCAGGGGCCTCCTACAATGAGCAGTTCTTC. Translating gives CASSISGASYNEQFF.

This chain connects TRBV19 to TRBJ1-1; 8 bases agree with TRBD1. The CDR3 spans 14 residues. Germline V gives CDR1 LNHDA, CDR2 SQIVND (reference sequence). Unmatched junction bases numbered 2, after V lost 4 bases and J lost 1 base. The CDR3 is CASSKGQGNTEAFF. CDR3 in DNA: TGTGCCAGTAGTAAAGGACAGGGGAACACTGAAGCTTTCTTT. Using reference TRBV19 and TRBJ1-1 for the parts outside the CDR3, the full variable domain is DGGITQSPKYLFRKEGQNVTLSCEQNLNHDAMYWYRQDPGQGLRLIYYSQIVNDFQKGDIAEGYSVSREKKESFPLTVTSAQKNPTAFYLCASSKGQGNTEAFFGQGTRLTVV.

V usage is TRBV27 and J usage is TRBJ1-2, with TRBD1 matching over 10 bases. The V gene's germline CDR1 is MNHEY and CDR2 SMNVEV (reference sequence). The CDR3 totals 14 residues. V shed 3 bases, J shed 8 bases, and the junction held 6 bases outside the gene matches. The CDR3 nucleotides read TGTGCCAGCAGTTTTGTGACAGGGGGCGCGGGCTACACCTTC. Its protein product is CASSFVTGGAGYTF.

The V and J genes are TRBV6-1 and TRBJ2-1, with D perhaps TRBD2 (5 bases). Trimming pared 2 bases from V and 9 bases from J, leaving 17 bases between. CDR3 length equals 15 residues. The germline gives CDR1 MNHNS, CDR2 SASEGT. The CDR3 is CASSERPLTSFEQFF. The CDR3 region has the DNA TGTGCCAGCAGTGAAAGGCCGCTTACTAGTTTTGAGCAGTTCTTC.

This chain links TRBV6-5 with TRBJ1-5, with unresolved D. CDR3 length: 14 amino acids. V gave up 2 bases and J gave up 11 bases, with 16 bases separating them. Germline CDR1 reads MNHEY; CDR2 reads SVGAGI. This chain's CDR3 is CASSYKRRPTAQHF. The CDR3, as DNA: TGTGCCAGCAGTTACAAGAGGCGTCCTACCGCCCAGCATTTT.

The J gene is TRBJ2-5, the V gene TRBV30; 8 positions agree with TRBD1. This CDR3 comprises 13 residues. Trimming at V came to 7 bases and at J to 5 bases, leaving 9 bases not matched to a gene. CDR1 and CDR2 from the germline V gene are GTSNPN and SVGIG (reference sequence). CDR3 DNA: TGTGCCTTTGACAGGGGAGGTTTGGAGACCCAGTACTTC. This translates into CAFDRGGLETQYF.